This T cell receptor beta chain was recorded in a study of T cell clones after liver transplantation. On this clone: Its antigen is unidentified.

Sequenced by immunoSEQ multiplex PCR; TCRdb stores in-frame clones only, minus some. The sample consists of some 80,000 clones, 80% to 85% of them appearing once. General study points: Post-transplant time points were not standardized, so conclusions are preliminary.

The germline V gene encodes CDR1 SGHRS and CDR2 YFSETQ. V was trimmed by 0 bases and J by 5 bases, leaving 12 bases between them. The CDR3 consists of 14 residues. This material consisted of CD4+ T cells from blood, taken around 45 months after liver transplant. This TCR was recovered from a human patient who received a liver transplant. Some T cells may possibly be graft donor cells. This chain connects TRBV5-1 to TRBJ2-7, with a tentative D call TRBD2 (5 bases). Here the CDR3 DNA reads TGCGCCAGCAGCTTGGAGCGGCTAAACCACGAGCAGTACTTC. Its protein is CASSLERLNHEQYF.